This TCR beta chain was recovered during a study of siplizumab effects on memory and regulatory T cells (dated by TCRdb to between 2017 and 2020). Turning to the overall study: The study examined how the anti-CD2 antibody siplizumab affects alloreactive T-cell subsets in allogeneic mixed lymphocyte reactions built from human PBMCs.

The germline V gene (reference sequence) provides CDR1 GTSNPN and CDR2 SVGIG. Counted from cysteine to phenylalanine, this CDR3 has 13 amino acids. Here the CDR3 DNA is all that survives: 39 bases in frame from base 1. Compared with germline, V lacks 6 bases and J lacks 2 bases; bases without a gene match: 5. What the authors observed across the whole study: Whether proliferating Tregs from siplizumab cultures actually had suppressive function was not functionally confirmed. About 75-96% of proliferating CD4+ or CD8+ clones could not be given a naive or memory phenotype. Unstimulated naive T cells appeared to be more diverse than memory T cells, and naive cells seemed to make a substantial contribution to the alloresponse. Among mappable alloreactive CD4+ clones, the Treg-derived fraction averaged about 70% with siplizumab versus around 25% in control reactions. The cumulative frequency of alloreactive sequences traceable to unstimulated CD4+ memory T cells was significantly reduced by siplizumab. Because sequences below about 10^-5 frequency were poorly captured, only a minor fraction of alloreactive clones could be mapped to unstimulated subsets.

TCRbeta CDR3 sequencing was performed on sorted unstimulated T cells and on proliferating T cells recovered from mixed lymphocyte reactions. Fresh whole blood from fewer than 11 HLA-typed healthy donors served as the source for isolating PBMCs. The library was generated by the immunoSEQ multiplex PCR assay. Roughly 100,000 TCR templates per sample were assayed on the deep sequencing platform. Genomic DNA extracted from sorted T cells was used for TCRbeta CDR3 sequencing. Per the source publication's procedure: The R programming language was used for clonal analysis of the TCRbeta CDR3 data. Comparing unstimulated samples against CFSE-low samples taken after the reaction was how alloreactive CD4+ and CD8+ clones were defined. By matching sequences to the repertoires of sorted unstimulated Treg and non-Treg cells, each alloreactive CD4+ clone was assigned a regulatory or non-regulatory origin. TCRdb took over this immuneACCESS table, retaining in-frame rearrangements with V and J assigned. Such tables are incomplete; in checked studies, under half of the missing clones stem from an unresolved V gene, and the remainder is unexplained. Clone size and the V and J calls come from that table; the DNA yielded D and trimming. The sample data list 90,000 to 95,000 clones, and roughly 93% of these were observed just once. The ten most abundant clones make up approximately 5.9% of the sample.

With respect to this clone: Its antigen has not been determined. Base-call qualities are not available, and no considerably larger clone is one nucleotide away.

This receptor was obtained from a human donor in good health. The sequence is built from TRBV30 and TRBJ2-7; TRBD1 agrees with 9 junctional bases. Sequenced: CD8+ T cells sorted from blood. The CDR3 region has the sequence CACHRDRAYEQYF. The DNA is TGTGCCTGTCACCGGGACAGGGCCTACGAGCAGTACTTC.